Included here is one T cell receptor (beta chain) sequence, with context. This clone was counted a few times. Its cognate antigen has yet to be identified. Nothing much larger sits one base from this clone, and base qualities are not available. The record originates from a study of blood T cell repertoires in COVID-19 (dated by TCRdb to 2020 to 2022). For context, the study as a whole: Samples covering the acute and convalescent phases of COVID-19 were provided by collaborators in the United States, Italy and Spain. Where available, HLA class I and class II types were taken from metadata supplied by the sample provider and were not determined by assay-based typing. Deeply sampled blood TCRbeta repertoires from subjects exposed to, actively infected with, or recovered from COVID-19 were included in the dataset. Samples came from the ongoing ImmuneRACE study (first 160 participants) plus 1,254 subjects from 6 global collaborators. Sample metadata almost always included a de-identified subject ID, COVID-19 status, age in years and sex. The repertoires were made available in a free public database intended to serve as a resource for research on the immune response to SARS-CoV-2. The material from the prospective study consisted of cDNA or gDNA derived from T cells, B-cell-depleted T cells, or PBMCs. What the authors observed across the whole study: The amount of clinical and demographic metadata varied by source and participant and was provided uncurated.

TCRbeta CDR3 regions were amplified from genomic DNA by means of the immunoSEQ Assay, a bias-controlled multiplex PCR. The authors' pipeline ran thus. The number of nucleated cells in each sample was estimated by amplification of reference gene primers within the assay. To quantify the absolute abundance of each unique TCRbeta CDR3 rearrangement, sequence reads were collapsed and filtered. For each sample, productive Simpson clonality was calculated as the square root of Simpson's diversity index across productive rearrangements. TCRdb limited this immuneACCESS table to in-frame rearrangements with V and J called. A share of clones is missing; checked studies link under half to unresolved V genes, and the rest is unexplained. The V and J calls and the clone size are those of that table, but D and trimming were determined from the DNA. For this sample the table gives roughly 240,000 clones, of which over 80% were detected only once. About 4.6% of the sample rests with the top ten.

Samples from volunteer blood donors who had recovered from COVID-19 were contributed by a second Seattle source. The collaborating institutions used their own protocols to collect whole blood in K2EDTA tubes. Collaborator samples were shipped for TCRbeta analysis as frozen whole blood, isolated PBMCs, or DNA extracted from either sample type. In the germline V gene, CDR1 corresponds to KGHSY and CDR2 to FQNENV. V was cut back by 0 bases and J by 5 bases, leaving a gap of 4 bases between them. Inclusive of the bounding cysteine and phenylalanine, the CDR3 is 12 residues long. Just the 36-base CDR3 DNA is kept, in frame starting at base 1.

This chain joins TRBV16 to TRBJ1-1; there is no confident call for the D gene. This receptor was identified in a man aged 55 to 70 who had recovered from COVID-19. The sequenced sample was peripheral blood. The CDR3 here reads CASSQSGTEAFF. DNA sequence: TGTGCCAGCAGCCAATCCGGGACTGAAGCTTTCTTT.